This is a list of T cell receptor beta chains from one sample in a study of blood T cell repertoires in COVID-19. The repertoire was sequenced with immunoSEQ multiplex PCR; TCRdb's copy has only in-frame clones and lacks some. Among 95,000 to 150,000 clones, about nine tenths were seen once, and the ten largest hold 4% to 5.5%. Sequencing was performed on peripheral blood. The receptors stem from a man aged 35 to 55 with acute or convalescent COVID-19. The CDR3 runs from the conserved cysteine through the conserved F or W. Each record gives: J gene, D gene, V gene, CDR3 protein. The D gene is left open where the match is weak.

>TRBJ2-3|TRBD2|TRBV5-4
CASSLAGGTDTQYF
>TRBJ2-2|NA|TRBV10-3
CAIKPGSTGELFF
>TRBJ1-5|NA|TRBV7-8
CASSLGRLGNQPQHF
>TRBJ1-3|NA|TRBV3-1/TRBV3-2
CASSQDQGVGNTIYF
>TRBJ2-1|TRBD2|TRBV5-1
CASSLQASGSLSYNEQFF
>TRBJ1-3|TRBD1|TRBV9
CASSATGGYTIYF
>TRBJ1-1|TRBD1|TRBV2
CASKGTGGTEAFF
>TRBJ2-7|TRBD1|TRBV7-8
CASSPDRRYEQYF
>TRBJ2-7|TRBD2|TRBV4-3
CASSHASGGYEQYF
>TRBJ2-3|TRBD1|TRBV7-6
CASSLGGDRGYTQYF
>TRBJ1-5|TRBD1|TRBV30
CACSDRGDQPQHF
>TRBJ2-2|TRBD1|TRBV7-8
CASSPTGAGGELFF
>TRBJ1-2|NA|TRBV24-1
CATSRQNYGYTF
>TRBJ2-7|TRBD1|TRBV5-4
CASRLDRTGEQYF
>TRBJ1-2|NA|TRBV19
CASSKQGSYGYTF
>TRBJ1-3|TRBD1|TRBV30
CAWSPGMGQAGNTIYF
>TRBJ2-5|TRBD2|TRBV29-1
CSVNRGGVQETQYF
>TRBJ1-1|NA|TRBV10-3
CAISESPGDTEAFF
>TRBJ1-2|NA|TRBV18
CASSSLRTDFNYGYTF
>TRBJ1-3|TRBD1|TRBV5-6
CASSQSGTGSGNTIYF
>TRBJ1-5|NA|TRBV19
CASSTQHHNQPQHF
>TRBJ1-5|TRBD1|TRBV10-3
CATQTGMGNQPQHF
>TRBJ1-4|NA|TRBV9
CASSQRGTSNEKLFF
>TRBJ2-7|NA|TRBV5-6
CASSSYQTGEQYF
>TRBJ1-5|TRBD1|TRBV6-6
CASSDRQGANQPQHF
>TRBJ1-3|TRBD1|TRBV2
CAGTDRGNTIYF